A selection of T cell receptor beta chains follows, all from one sample in a study of T cell responses to AZD1222 COVID-19 vaccine. Only in-frame clones appear in the TCRdb table, and some are missing; sequencing was by immunoSEQ multiplex PCR. Here the sample spans 140,000 to 150,000 clones, around nine tenths being singletons. The source material was peripheral blood, sampled 28 days after the second AZD1222 dose. The source is an adult who received the AZD1222 COVID-19 vaccine. The CDR3 runs from the conserved cysteine through the conserved F or W. A D gene is named only where the DNA matches it firmly. The size entry is marked missing in some rows and otherwise reads once, few, many or a size class.

.,TRBV7-2,.,TRBJ1-2,CASSLDGYGYTF,TGTGCCAGCAGCCTGGACGGCTATGGCTACACCTTC
TRBD1,TRBV19,.,TRBJ1-6,CASTGSDRGSSPLHF,TGTGCCAGTACCGGGTCGGACAGGGGAAGTTCACCCCTCCACTTT
.,TRBV5-8,.,TRBJ2-5,CASSPDWGETQYF,TGTGCCAGCAGCCCGGACTGGGGGGAGACCCAGTACTTC
TRBD1,TRBV3-1/TRBV3-2,.,TRBJ2-5,CASSADRGGQETQYF,TGTGCCAGCAGCGCGGACAGGGGTGGCCAAGAGACCCAGTACTTC
.,TRBV6-1,.,TRBJ1-2,CASSEWDPGYTF,TGTGCCAGCAGTGAATGGGATCCTGGCTACACCTTC
.,TRBV4-2,once,TRBJ1-2,CASSQVGGSYGYTF,TGTGCCAGCAGCCAAGTGGGGGGCTCCTATGGCTACACCTTC
.,TRBV28,.,TRBJ2-7,CASETGTHNTEQYF,TGTGCCAGCGAGACCGGGACCCACAACACCGAGCAGTACTTC
.,TRBV6-1,.,TRBJ1-6,CASSEREQAYNSPLHF,TGTGCCAGCAGTGAACGGGAACAGGCCTATAATTCACCCCTCCACTTT
.,TRBV5-5,.,TRBJ2-5,CASSLDGFETQYF,TGTGCCAGCAGCTTGGACGGCTTTGAGACCCAGTACTTC
.,TRBV11-2,.,TRBJ1-2,CASSLGQLYNYGYTF,TGTGCCAGCAGCTTAGGGCAGCTCTATAACTATGGCTACACCTTC
.,TRBV29-1,.,TRBJ2-7,CSVEDSGWQYF,TGCAGCGTTGAAGATTCAGGATGGCAGTACTTC
TRBD2,TRBV6-1,.,TRBJ2-7,CASSELGLAGGPGYEQYF,TGTGCCAGCAGTGAACTTGGACTAGCGGGAGGGCCTGGGTACGAGCAGTACTTC
.,TRBV19,.,TRBJ1-2,CASSPIGGYGYTF,TGTGCCAGTAGCCCAATTGGGGGCTATGGCTACACCTTC
.,TRBV7-2,.,TRBJ1-4,CASSLRPTGTNEKLFF,TGTGCCAGCAGCCTCCGACCTACAGGGACTAATGAAAAACTGTTTTTT
.,TRBV5-5,.,TRBJ1-6,CASSPRTVDSPLHF,TGTGCCAGCAGCCCGAGGACCGTCGATTCACCCCTCCACTTT
.,TRBV29-1,.,TRBJ2-1,CSADGSVGGGFKQFF,TGCAGCGCCGACGGAAGTGTCGGGGGTGGATTCAAGCAGTTCTTC
.,TRBV19,.,TRBJ2-7,CASSTYGGTYEQYF,TGTGCCAGTAGTACCTACGGGGGAACCTACGAGCAGTACTTC
TRBD1,TRBV4-3,.,TRBJ1-5,CASSPGTDNQPQHF,TGCGCCAGCAGCCCCGGGACAGACAATCAGCCCCAGCATTTT
.,TRBV19,.,TRBJ1-6,CATREGVVASPLHF,TGTGCCACCAGGGAGGGGGTAGTAGCTTCACCCCTCCACTTT
.,TRBV9,.,TRBJ2-1,CASSVVKGGRFF,TGTGCCAGCAGCGTAGTAAAAGGGGGTCGGTTCTTC
.,TRBV4-1,.,TRBJ1-2,CASSQDPDSLYGYTF,TGCGCCAGCAGCCAAGATCCGGACAGCCTCTATGGCTACACCTTC
.,TRBV7-8,.,TRBJ1-2,CASRADYGSAIYGYTF,TGTGCCAGCAGAGCGGACTATGGCTCCGCAATTTATGGCTACACCTTC
.,TRBV5-6,.,TRBJ1-2,CASSIATERYGYTF,TGTGCCAGCAGCATAGCGACAGAGAGGTATGGCTACACCTTC
.,TRBV7-2,.,TRBJ1-1,CASSLVRGNTEAFF,TGTGCCAGCAGCTTAGTAAGGGGAAACACTGAAGCTTTCTTT
.,TRBV28,few,TRBJ2-5,CASSLRETQYF,TGTGCCAGCAGTTTAAGAGAGACCCAGTACTTC
.,TRBV20-1,.,TRBJ2-1,CSARDWFEQFF,TGCAGTGCTAGAGATTGGTTTGAGCAGTTCTTC
TRBD1,TRBV4-3,.,TRBJ2-1,CASSQSPGQGAGEQFF,TGCGCCAGCAGCCAATCCCCGGGACAGGGGGCAGGTGAGCAGTTCTTC
.,TRBV3-1/TRBV3-2,.,TRBJ2-7,CASSQDRGVEQYF,TGTGCCAGCAGCCAAGATCGGGGTGTCGAGCAGTACTTC
TRBD1,TRBV27,once,TRBJ1-1,CASSQYRGTEAFF,TGTGCCAGCAGTCAATACAGGGGGACTGAAGCTTTCTTT
.,TRBV6-1,.,TRBJ1-2,CASSATPAPKMDSNYGYTF,TGTGCCAGCAGTGCGACCCCCGCCCCCAAGATGGACTCTAACTATGGCTACACCTTC
.,TRBV6-1,.,TRBJ1-2,CASSEAPAANYGYTF,TGTGCCAGCAGTGAAGCCCCCGCGGCTAACTATGGCTACACCTTC
.,TRBV7-2,.,TRBJ1-1,CASSPSGTGDTEAFF,TGTGCCAGCAGCCCATCGGGGACGGGGGACACTGAAGCTTTCTTT
.,TRBV6-5,.,TRBJ2-1,CASSYDSSFYNEQFF,TGTGCCAGCAGTTACGACAGTTCCTTCTACAATGAGCAGTTCTTC
.,TRBV27,.,TRBJ2-7,CASSPSWIPYEQYF,TGTGCCAGCAGTCCTTCATGGATCCCCTACGAGCAGTACTTC
.,TRBV28,.,TRBJ2-7,CASSRKPTYEQYF,TGTGCCAGCAGTCGGAAACCAACTTACGAGCAGTACTTC
.,TRBV2,.,TRBJ1-4,CASSELQINEKLFF,TGTGCCAGCAGTGAATTACAGATTAATGAAAAACTGTTTTTT
.,TRBV9,.,TRBJ2-4,CASSAAGNRDIQYF,TGTGCCAGCAGCGCCGCAGGGAACAGAGACATTCAGTACTTC
.,TRBV21-1,.,TRBJ1-6,CTGEGYNSPLHF,TGTACAGGGGAAGGATATAATTCACCCCTCCACTTT
.,TRBV3-1/TRBV3-2,.,TRBJ2-1,CASSQRGYNEQFF,TGTGCCAGCAGCCAACGAGGATACAATGAGCAGTTCTTC
TRBD2,TRBV4-2,.,TRBJ2-1,CASSLARLAGGHAEQFF,TGTGCCAGCAGCCTAGCCAGACTAGCGGGGGGGCATGCTGAGCAGTTCTTC
.,TRBV7-2,.,TRBJ1-6,CASSYTGVRSPLHF,TGTGCCAGCAGCTATACGGGGGTCCGTTCACCCCTCCACTTT
.,TRBV4-3,.,TRBJ1-1,CASSQDNLSREAFF,TGCGCCAGCAGCCAAGACAATCTTTCAAGGGAAGCTTTCTTT
.,TRBV6-5,.,TRBJ2-1,CASSYTPQGEQFF,TGTGCCAGCAGTTACACCCCTCAGGGCGAGCAGTTCTTC
.,TRBV7-2,.,TRBJ1-6,CASGRTQGQPLHF,TGTGCCAGCGGACGGACGCAGGGACAACCCCTCCACTTT
.,TRBV7-3,.,TRBJ2-3,CASSSSSGHFTDTQYF,TGTGCCAGCAGCTCGTCCTCGGGACACTTTACAGATACGCAGTATTTT
TRBD1,TRBV7-9,.,TRBJ2-3,CASSLWTGWTDTQYF,TGTGCCAGCAGCCTCTGGACAGGGTGGACAGATACGCAGTATTTT
TRBD1,TRBV20-1,.,TRBJ2-7,CSASLDRGNYEQYF,TGCAGTGCTAGTCTCGACAGGGGCAATTACGAGCAGTACTTC
.,TRBV6-6,.,TRBJ2-3,CASSYSRGSTDTQYF,TGTGCCAGCAGTTACTCCAGGGGTAGCACAGATACGCAGTATTTT